The clone carrying this T cell receptor (beta chain) was counted ten times or more. J was trimmed by 5 bases and V by 4 bases; bases with no gene match: 12. Germline V CDR1 and CDR2: SGHTA, FQGNSA. CDR3 length: 16 residues. Unique molecular identifiers featured in how the TCRbeta library was prepared. From the PCR reads, TCRdb called clonotypes with MiXCR, one entry per CDR3 protein. The data show 440,000 or so distinct CDR3 sequences, around two fifths seen once. The sample comes from a study of T-cell reconstitution after alpha-beta-depleted transplantation in children. The sequence was obtained from a girl aged 2 to 9 with aplastic anemia, due to receive a stem cell transplant. The sample in question was PBMCs, obtained before TCRalphabeta/CD19-depleted stem cell transplant. V gene TRBV7-2 combines with J gene TRBJ2-5; 8 bases are a match to TRBD1. The CDR3 nucleotides read TGTGCCAGCAGCTGGATCGGGACAGGTCCAGGGGAGACCCAGTACTTC. This codes for CASSWIGTGPGETQYF.